The TCR beta chain under discussion was sequenced for a study of naive and memory T cell subsets. This CDR3 comprises 17 residues. The ends were cut back, 0 bases at V and 8 bases at J, with 23 bases in the middle. Germline values: CDR1 DFQATT, CDR2 SNEGSKA (reference sequence). The SP2 primer and nested alpha and beta constant region primers amplified ligated cDNA in four rounds. Blood and skin TCR RNA was reverse transcribed with alpha and beta constant primers. TCRdb reprocessed the 5' RACE reads with MiXCR, giving one entry per CDR3 protein. The table lists tens of thousands of distinct CDR3 sequences, 6.5% to 9% of them singletons. A UMI-containing oligonucleotide was joined by 3' ligation to the TCR cDNA template.

The clonotype originates from a female donor in good health. The V call is TRBV20-1, the J call TRBJ2-1; tentatively, D is TRBD1 or TRBD2 (6 bases each). DNA of the CDR3: TGCAGTGCTAGAGATCTAAATCTCGAGGGGGGTGGGGATGAGCAGTTCTTC. It codes for CSARDLNLEGGGDEQFF.